These T cell receptor beta chains were read from a single sample in a study of identical twins. Each CDR3 protein is one row after TCRdb ran MiXCR on the 5' RACE reads. The data contain some 1,600,000 distinct CDR3 sequences, about 32% of them singletons. The sequencing sample was made of cord blood. These receptors originate from a newborn girl in good health. Each CDR3 is given with its conserved first and last residue. D genes are given only for firm matches. Clone size is stated in some rows and not others, as once, few, many or a class when expanded.

CDR3nt	CDR3aa	d_gene	v_gene	j_gene	abundance
TGCGCCAGCAGCTTAACCCGGGGGACTAGCTCCTACGAGCAGTACTTC	CASSLTRGTSSYEQYF	TRBD2	TRBV5-1	TRBJ2-7	NA
TGTGCCAGCAGTGCTGCAGGGAGGGGGGATACGCAGTATTTT	CASSAAGRGDTQYF	NA	TRBV2	TRBJ2-3	few
TGTGCCAGCAGCCGGGACAGGGGGATCTACGAGCAGTACTTC	CASSRDRGIYEQYF	TRBD1	TRBV5-5	TRBJ2-7	few
TGCGCCAGCAGCTTGGGCTCCACCTGGGACTATGGCTACACCTTC	CASSLGSTWDYGYTF	NA	TRBV5-1	TRBJ1-2	few
TGCGCCAGCAGCCAAGAACTAGCGAGGGGGCACAATGAGCAGTTCTTC	CASSQELARGHNEQFF	NA	TRBV4-1	TRBJ2-1	NA
TGCGCCAGCAGCTTGTTTGTCTTATCGGCCAGACGGGGCTACACCTTC	CASSLFVLSARRGYTF	NA	TRBV5-1	TRBJ1-2	many
TGCAGCGGGTGGACAGGGTACAATGAGCAGTTCTTC	CSGWTGYNEQFF	TRBD1	TRBV29-1	TRBJ2-1	many
TGTGCCAGCAGTTTCTTTAGCGGGGGAATTCGGGGTGAGCAGTTCTTC	CASSFFSGGIRGEQFF	TRBD2	TRBV12-3/TRBV12-4	TRBJ2-1	NA
TGTGCCAGCAGCTTAGAAGGGGGCTATAATTCACCCCTCCACTTT	CASSLEGGYNSPLHF	NA	TRBV7-2	TRBJ1-6	few
TGTGCCAGCAGGCCCGGGACTGACTATGGCTACACCTTC	CASRPGTDYGYTF	NA	TRBV12-3/TRBV12-4	TRBJ1-2	many
TGTGCCAGCAGCGCCCGGGACAGCAAGCTTGAAGCTTTCTTT	CASSARDSKLEAFF	TRBD1	TRBV11-2	TRBJ1-1	NA
TGTGCCAGCGGAAGGGGGGGAGCTCATTCCTACAATGAGCAGTTCTTC	CASGRGGAHSYNEQFF	NA	TRBV9	TRBJ2-1	NA
TGCGCCAGCCGTCAATCCCCTGCAACTAATGAAAAACTGTTTTTT	CASRQSPATNEKLFF	NA	TRBV5-1	TRBJ1-4	many
TGTGCCAGCTCACCCTTAGGACAGGGAGACGCTAACTATGGCTACACCTTC	CASSPLGQGDANYGYTF	TRBD1	TRBV18	TRBJ1-2	NA
TGTGCCAGCAGTGAAGGGACGGTCCAAGAGACCCAGTACTTC	CASSEGTVQETQYF	NA	TRBV2	TRBJ2-5	many
TGTGCCAGCGGTTTGAGCGGGCGACCCTACAATGAGCAGTTCTTC	CASGLSGRPYNEQFF	NA	TRBV28	TRBJ2-1	NA
TGCGCCAGCAGTACCCTAGCGGGGTCCTACAATGAGCAGTACTTC	CASSTLAGSYNEQYF	TRBD2	TRBV5-1	TRBJ2-5	NA
TGCGCCAGCAGCCAGTTGGTCCTAGCGGACTACACCGGGGAGCTGTTTTTT	CASSQLVLADYTGELFF	TRBD2	TRBV5-1	TRBJ2-2	NA
TGTGCCAGCAGTGAGACAGGCCGGAGTGAAAAACTGTTTTTT	CASSETGRSEKLFF	NA	TRBV2	TRBJ1-4	NA
TGCAGTGCTACCAGAGGGGGGAGCTCCTATAATTCACCCCTCCACTTT	CSATRGGSSYNSPLHF	NA	TRBV20-1	TRBJ1-6	NA
TGCGCCAGCAGCCCCCCCCGCCTCGGGACAGGGAATTACAATGAGCAGTACTTC	CASSPPRLGTGNYNEQYF	TRBD1	TRBV4-1	TRBJ2-7	NA
TGTGCCAGCAGCCAACTAGCGTCTTTCACCGGGGAGCTGTTTTTT	CASSQLASFTGELFF	TRBD2	TRBV7-2	TRBJ2-2	NA
TGTGCCAGCAGCACGGACAGGGATCTACACTATGGCTACACCTTC	CASSTDRDLHYGYTF	TRBD1	TRBV7-2	TRBJ1-2	few
TGTGCCAGCAGTACGGGACTACCCTCCTACAATGAGCAGTACTTC	CASSTGLPSYNEQYF	TRBD2	TRBV6-2/TRBV6-3	TRBJ2-7	NA
TGTGCCAGCAGCTTCACGGGGTCGGAGCAGTACTTC	CASSFTGSEQYF	NA	TRBV12-3/TRBV12-4	TRBJ2-5	NA
TGTGCCAGCAGTTCCCAAGGGGGGGAAGGTCAGCCCCAGCATTTT	CASSSQGGEGQPQHF	NA	TRBV12-3/TRBV12-4	TRBJ1-5	NA
TGTGCCAGCAGTGACCCGGGACAGGGAATTCCCTACGAGCAGTACTTC	CASSDPGQGIPYEQYF	TRBD1	TRBV6-4	TRBJ2-7	NA
TGCAGTGCTGGGGGGGGGACTAGCGACATCTACGAGCAGTACTTC	CSAGGGTSDIYEQYF	TRBD2	TRBV20-1	TRBJ2-7	NA